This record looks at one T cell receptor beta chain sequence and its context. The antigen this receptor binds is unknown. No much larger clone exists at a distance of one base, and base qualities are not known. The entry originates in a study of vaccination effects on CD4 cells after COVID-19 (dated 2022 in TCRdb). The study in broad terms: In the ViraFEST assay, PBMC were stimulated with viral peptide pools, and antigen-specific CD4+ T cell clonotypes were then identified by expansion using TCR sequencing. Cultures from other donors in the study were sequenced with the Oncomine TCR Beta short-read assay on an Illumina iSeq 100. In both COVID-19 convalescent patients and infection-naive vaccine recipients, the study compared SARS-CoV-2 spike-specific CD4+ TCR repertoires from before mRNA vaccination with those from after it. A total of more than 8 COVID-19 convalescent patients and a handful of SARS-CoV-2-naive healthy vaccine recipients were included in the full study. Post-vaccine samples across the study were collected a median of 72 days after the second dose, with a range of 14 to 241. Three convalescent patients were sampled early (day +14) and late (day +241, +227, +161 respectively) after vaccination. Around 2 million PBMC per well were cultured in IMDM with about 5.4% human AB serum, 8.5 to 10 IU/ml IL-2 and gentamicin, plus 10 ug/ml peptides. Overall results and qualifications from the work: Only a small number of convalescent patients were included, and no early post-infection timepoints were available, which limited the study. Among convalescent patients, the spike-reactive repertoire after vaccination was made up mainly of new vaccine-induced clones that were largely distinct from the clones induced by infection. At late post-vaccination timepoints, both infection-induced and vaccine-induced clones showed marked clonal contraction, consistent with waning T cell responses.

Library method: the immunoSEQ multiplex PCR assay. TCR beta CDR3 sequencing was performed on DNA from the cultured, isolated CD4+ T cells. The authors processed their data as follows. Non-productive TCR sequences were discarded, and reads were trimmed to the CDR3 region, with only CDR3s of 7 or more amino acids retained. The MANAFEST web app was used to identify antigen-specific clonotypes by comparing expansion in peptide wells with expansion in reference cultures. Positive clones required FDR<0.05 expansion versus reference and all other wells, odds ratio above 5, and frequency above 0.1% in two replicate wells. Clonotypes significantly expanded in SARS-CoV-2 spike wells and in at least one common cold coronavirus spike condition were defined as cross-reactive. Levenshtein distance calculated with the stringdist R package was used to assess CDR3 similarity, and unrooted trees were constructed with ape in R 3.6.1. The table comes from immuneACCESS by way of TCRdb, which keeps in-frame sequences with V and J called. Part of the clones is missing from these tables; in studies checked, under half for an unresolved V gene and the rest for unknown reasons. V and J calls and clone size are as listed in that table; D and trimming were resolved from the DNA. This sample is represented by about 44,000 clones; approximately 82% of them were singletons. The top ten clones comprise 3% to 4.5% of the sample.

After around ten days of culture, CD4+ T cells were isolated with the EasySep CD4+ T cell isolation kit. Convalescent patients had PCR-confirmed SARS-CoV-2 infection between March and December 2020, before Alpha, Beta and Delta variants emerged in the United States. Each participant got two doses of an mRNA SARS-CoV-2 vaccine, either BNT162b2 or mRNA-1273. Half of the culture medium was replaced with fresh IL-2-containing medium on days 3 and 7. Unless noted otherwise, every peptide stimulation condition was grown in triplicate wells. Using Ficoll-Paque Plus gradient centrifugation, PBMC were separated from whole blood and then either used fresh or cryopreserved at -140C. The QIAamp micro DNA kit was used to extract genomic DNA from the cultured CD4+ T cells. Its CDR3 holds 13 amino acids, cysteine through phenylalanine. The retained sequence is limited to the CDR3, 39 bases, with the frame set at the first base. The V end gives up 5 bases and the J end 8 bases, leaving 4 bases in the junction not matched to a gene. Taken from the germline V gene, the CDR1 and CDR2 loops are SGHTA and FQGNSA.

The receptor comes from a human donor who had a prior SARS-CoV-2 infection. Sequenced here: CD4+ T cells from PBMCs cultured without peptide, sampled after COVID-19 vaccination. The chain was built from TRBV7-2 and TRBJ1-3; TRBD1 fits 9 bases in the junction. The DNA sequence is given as TGTGCCAGCAGCAGACGGACAGGGGACACCATATATTTT. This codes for CASSRRTGDTIYF.